A single sample is the source of the 2 T cell receptor beta chains below, sequenced in a study of T cell changes during pregnancy in multiple sclerosis. Some clones are missing from TCRdb's copy, which holds only in-frame ones; the method was immunoSEQ multiplex PCR. The sample includes about 31,000 clones, approximately 88% seen only once; the top ten take more than 6%. The sample was CD8+ T cells from peripheral blood mononuclear cells, taken before pregnancy. The receptors stem from a female donor with multiple sclerosis, enrolled in a pregnancy study.

J is TRBJ1-4 and V is TRBV4-1, with 8 bases matching TRBD1. V shed 2 bases, J shed 7 bases, and the junction held 6 bases outside the gene matches. The CDR3 is made up of 15 amino acids. Germline CDR1 is MGHRA and CDR2 is YSYEKL. CDR3 in amino acids: CASSQLQGEGEKLFF. DNA of the CDR3: TGCGCCAGCAGCCAACTACAGGGGGAAGGTGAAAAACTGTTTTTT.

The genes are TRBV11-1 and TRBJ1-4; TRBD1 might be the D (5 bases). The germline V gene encodes CDR1 SGHAT and CDR2 FQDESV (reference sequence). V was clipped by 5 bases and J by 2 bases, with 15 bases between them. The CDR3 sequence is 16 residues long. CDR3 nucleotides: TGTGCCAGCAGCCGGCGGGGCGACAGTACTAATGAAAAACTGTTTTTT. Protein: CASSRRGDSTNEKLFF.